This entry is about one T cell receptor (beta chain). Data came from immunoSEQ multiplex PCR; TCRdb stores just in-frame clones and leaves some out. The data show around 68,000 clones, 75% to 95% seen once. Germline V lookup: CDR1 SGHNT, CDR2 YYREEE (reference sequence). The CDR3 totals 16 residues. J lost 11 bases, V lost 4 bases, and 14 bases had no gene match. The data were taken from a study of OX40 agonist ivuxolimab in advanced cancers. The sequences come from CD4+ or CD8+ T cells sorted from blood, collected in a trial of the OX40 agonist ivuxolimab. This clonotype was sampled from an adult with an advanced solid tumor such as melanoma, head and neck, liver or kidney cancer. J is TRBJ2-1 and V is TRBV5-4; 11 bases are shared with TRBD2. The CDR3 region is CASSGKGLAAPFKQFF. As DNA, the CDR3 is TGTGCCAGCAGCGGGAAGGGACTAGCGGCCCCCTTTAAGCAGTTCTTC.